Shown below are 30 T cell receptor beta chains from a single sample sequenced in a study of T-cell memory formation after mild COVID-19. TCRdb reprocessed the 5' RACE reads via MiXCR and lists one record per CDR3 protein. The table includes roughly 610,000 distinct CDR3 sequences, roughly 17% detected once. The sample taken for sequencing was PBMCs or a T cell subset sorted from them (not recorded which). Every receptor here comes from an adult woman who had mild COVID-19 (a few samples of this study predate the infection). Cell type and time point are not known.

This clonotype was picked up a small number of times. J is TRBJ2-6 and V is TRBV5-1; D not resolved. This CDR3 contains 15 residues. Looked up from germline, CDR1 is SGHRS and CDR2 is YFSETQ. V lost 6 bases and J 4 bases, leaving 14 bases between the germline ends. The CDR3 reads CASMDGRPGANVLTF. The CDR3 coding sequence is TGCGCCAGCATGGACGGAAGACCAGGGGCCAACGTCCTGACTTTC.

This clonotype came up a few times. The chain uses TRBV27 and TRBJ2-7; 8 bases align to TRBD1. Germline V CDR1 and CDR2: MNHEY, SMNVEV (reference sequence). The CDR3 is 15 residues long. The J segment lost 3 bases and the V segment lost 2 bases, leaving 6 bases of the junction unmatched. CDR3 loop: CASSLLGQDDYEQYF. The DNA of the CDR3 is TGTGCCAGCAGTTTACTGGGACAGGATGACTACGAGCAGTACTTC.

The V call is TRBV12-3 or TRBV12-4, the J call TRBJ1-1; TRBD1 agrees at 7 bases. V trimming: 7 bases; J trimming: 4 bases; junction bases outside the gene matches: 9. The CDR3 totals 14 residues. CDR3 in amino acids: CASILDRVVTEAFF. CDR3 nucleotide sequence: TGTGCCAGCATCCTCGACAGGGTGGTCACTGAAGCTTTCTTT.

This clonotype was observed a handful of times. The V gene is TRBV5-1, the J gene TRBJ1-4, with D unclear. V was pared by 2 bases and J by 5 bases, with 10 bases between. CDR3 length: 14 amino acids. Germline V gives CDR1 SGHRS, CDR2 YFSETQ. The CDR3 DNA reads as TGCGCCAGCAGCTTTGGGGAGAAGAATGAAAAACTGTTTTTT. Protein: CASSFGEKNEKLFF.

The chain joins TRBV11-2 to TRBJ2-3, with D perhaps being TRBD1 or TRBD2 (7 bases each). The ends were cut back, 7 bases at V and 8 bases at J, with 19 bases in the middle. Germline V gene data show CDR1 as SGHAT and CDR2 as FQNNGV. This CDR3 comprises 14 residues. The CDR3 spells CASIQRGQGGTQYF. CDR3 coding DNA: TGTGCCAGCATACAGCGGGGCCAGGGGGGTACGCAGTATTTT.

This clonotype was seen more than once but under ten times. J is TRBJ1-1 and V is TRBV28, with D unclear. This CDR3 region has 13 residues. CDR1 MDHEN and CDR2 SYDVKM come from the germline V gene. Trimming left V 5 bases short and J 6 bases short, with 13 bases between. This CDR3 is CASSPNRPPEAFF. CDR3 bases: TGTGCCAGCAGTCCAAATAGACCCCCTGAAGCTTTCTTT.

The genes are TRBV12-3 or TRBV12-4 and TRBJ2-1, with 8 bases identical to TRBD1. V lost 7 bases to trimming and J lost 5 bases; unmatched junction nucleotides: 10. The CDR3 is 15 amino acids. CDR3 bases: TGTGCCAGCACCTCCGGGACAGGATTTGACAATGAGCAGTTCTTC. Translated: CASTSGTGFDNEQFF.

V usage is TRBV3-1 and J usage is TRBJ2-7; 8 nucleotides match TRBD1. The germline CDR1 and CDR2 sequences are LGHDT and YNNKEL (reference sequence). This CDR3 has 16 residues. Germline trimming cut 1 base from V and 9 bases from J; bases unmatched to any gene: 14. This CDR3 reads CASSQGSGQGRLGQYF. The CDR3 coding sequence is TGTGCCAGCAGCCAAGGCAGTGGACAGGGAAGGTTGGGGCAGTACTTC.

This clonotype was detected a few times. In DNA form, the CDR3 reads TGTGCCAGCAGCTTAGTCCCCGTGAAGGGTCATAGCGGGACCTCCTACAATGAGCAGTTCTTC. Amino acid sequence: CASSLVPVKGHSGTSYNEQFF. V and J are TRBV7-6 and TRBJ2-1; TRBD2 matches at 8 bases. The germline gives CDR1 SGHVS, CDR2 FNYEAQ. The CDR3 runs to 21 residues. With V trimmed by 1 base and J by 0 bases, 17 bases remained unmatched.

In its sample, this clonotype was seen a few times. The V gene is TRBV27, the J gene TRBJ1-4, with 10 positions matching TRBD1. Germline trimming cut 2 bases from V and 7 bases from J; bases unmatched to any gene: 7. CDR1 and CDR2 from the germline V gene are MNHEY and SMNVEV (reference sequence). The CDR3 runs to 16 residues. CDR3 sequence reads: CASSLDRGHRSEKLFF. In nucleotides, the CDR3 is TGTGCCAGCAGTTTAGACAGGGGGCATCGGAGTGAAAAACTGTTTTTT.

This chain connects TRBV7-8 to TRBJ2-5, with 11 nucleotides matching TRBD2. V lost 7 bases to trimming and J lost 4 bases; unmatched junction nucleotides: 14. This CDR3 spans 17 amino acids. The germline gives CDR1 SGHVS, CDR2 FQNEAQ. CDR3 loop: CASIQPATSGSLETQYF. In DNA form, the CDR3 reads TGTGCCAGCATCCAACCGGCCACTAGCGGGAGCTTAGAGACCCAGTACTTC. The full variable domain, with the rest looked up from reference TRBV7-8 and TRBJ2-5, is GAGVSQSPRYKVAKRGQDVALRCDPISGHVSLFWYQQALGQGPEFLTYFQNEAQLDKSGLPSDRFFAERPEGSVSTLKIQRTQQEDSAVYLCASIQPATSGSLETQYFGPGTRLLVL.

The chain links TRBV24-1 to TRBJ1-2, with D possibly matching TRBD1 (6 bases). The CDR3 has 13 residues. CDR1 is KGHDR and CDR2 is SFDVKD in the germline V gene. V lost 5 bases to trimming and J lost 8 bases, with 14 bases between them. The chain's CDR3 is CATSVGQNGGYTF. In nucleotides, the CDR3 is TGTGCCACCAGTGTCGGACAGAATGGGGGCTACACCTTC.

This clonotype was recorded a few times. V usage is TRBV19 and J usage is TRBJ1-1, with D possibly matching TRBD1 (5 bases). The V gene's germline CDR1 is LNHDA and CDR2 SQIVND (reference sequence). The CDR3 loop spans 14 amino acids. The V gene lost 6 bases and the J gene lost 4 bases, with 15 bases spanning the gap. This CDR3 reads CASSTSGGSTEAFF. The CDR3 nucleotides read TGTGCCAGTAGCACGAGTGGGGGATCCACTGAAGCTTTCTTT.

V gene TRBV5-1 combines with J gene TRBJ2-5; TRBD1 agrees at 7 bases. The CDR3 extends over 14 amino acids. The germline gives CDR1 SGHRS, CDR2 YFSETQ. J lost 5 bases, V lost 4 bases, and 8 bases had no gene match. CDR3 DNA sequence: TGCGCCAGCAGCCTGGACAGGCCGGGGGAGACCCAGTACTTC. Translating it yields CASSLDRPGETQYF. The full variable domain, completed using reference TRBV5-1 and TRBJ2-5, is KAGVTQTPRYLIKTRGQQVTLSCSPISGHRSVSWYQQTPGQGLQFLFEYFSETQRNKGNFPGRFSGRQFSNSRSEMNVSTLELGDSALYLCASSLDRPGETQYFGPGTRLLVL.

There are a few counts of this clonotype. This chain uses TRBV20-1 with TRBJ1-3; tentative D call: TRBD1 (6 bases). The CDR3 is 13 amino acids. Germline V gene data show CDR1 as DFQATT and CDR2 as SNEGSKA (reference sequence). V was cut by 7 bases and J by 4 bases, with 14 bases left in between. In DNA, the CDR3 is TGCAGTGTTTTGAGGGGGGTAGGAAACACCATATATTTT. Translating it yields CSVLRGVGNTIYF.

This clonotype was found a few times. The chain couples TRBV6-6 to TRBJ2-1; TRBD2 aligns across 9 bases. Germline assignment: CDR1 MNHNY and CDR2 SVGAGI (reference sequence). J gave up 4 bases and V 0 bases, and 7 bases lay outside the gene matches. The CDR3 consists of 17 residues. CDR3 protein: CASSYSVAGALYNEQFF. CDR3 coding DNA: TGTGCCAGCAGTTACTCGGTAGCGGGAGCCCTATACAATGAGCAGTTCTTC.

This clonotype has at least ten counts. The V and J genes are TRBV11-2 and TRBJ2-1; D is uncertain. This CDR3 is built from 11 residues. The germline CDR1 and CDR2 sequences are SGHAT and FQNNGV. Between the trimmed V and J ends, which lost 6 bases and 6 bases, there was a span of 6 bases. The CDR3 DNA is TGTGCCAGCAGTTCGGGCAATGAGCAGTTCTTC. This translates into CASSSGNEQFF.

This clonotype was picked up many times. The rearrangement links TRBV7-2 to TRBJ1-4; 10 positions agree with TRBD1. The CDR3 has 17 residues. Germline values: CDR1 SGHTA, CDR2 FQGNSA. The V gene end was trimmed by 1 base and the J gene end by 8 bases; junction bases not matched to a gene: 10. The CDR3: CASSLGLTGGANEKLFF. For the CDR3, the DNA is TGTGCCAGCAGCTTAGGACTGACAGGGGGCGCGAACGAAAAACTGTTTTTT.

V and J are TRBV24-1 and TRBJ2-1, with TRBD2 identical over 8 bases. Germline loops: CDR1 KGHDR, CDR2 SFDVKD. The CDR3 is 16 residues long. Germline trimming cut 1 base from V and 7 bases from J; bases unmatched to any gene: 8. The CDR3 region is CATSDFSGTRGNEQFF. The CDR3 DNA reads as TGTGCCACCAGTGATTTTAGCGGGACTAGGGGTAATGAGCAGTTCTTC.

The chain uses TRBV25-1 and TRBJ2-1, with D possibly matching TRBD1 (8 bases). The CDR3 length is 16 residues. Germline V lookup: CDR1 MGHDK, CDR2 SYGVNS. With 7 bases removed from V and 8 bases from J, the gap between germline ends came to 24 bases. CDR3 in amino acids: CASTPSGRTGFHEQFF. CDR3 in DNA: TGTGCCAGCACTCCTAGCGGTCGGACAGGGTTTCATGAGCAGTTCTTC.

J is TRBJ1-1 and V is TRBV14; D remains unclear. CDR3 length equals 16 residues. Germline CDR1 reads SGHDN; CDR2 reads FVKESK. Trimming shortened V by 0 bases and J by 6 bases, and 17 bases separated the two germline ends. The chain's CDR3 is CASSQDSTPRRAEAFF. Written as DNA, the CDR3 is TGTGCCAGCAGCCAAGATTCGACTCCCCGGAGGGCTGAAGCTTTCTTT.

This clonotype was found a few times. The chain employs TRBV6-5 and TRBJ2-7; D might be TRBD1 or TRBD2, each matching 5 bases. The CDR3 runs 13 residues. The V end lost 6 bases, the J end lost 2 bases, and 11 bases lay between the germline ends. Germline-derived CDR1 and CDR2 are MNHEY and SVGAGI. CDR3 bases: TGTGCCAGCAGAGCCGGGACCGCCTACGAGCAGTACTTC. This translates into CASRAGTAYEQYF.

V gene TRBV20-1 combines with J gene TRBJ2-7, with a tentative D call TRBD2 (6 bases). CDR3 length: 13 amino acids. Germline CDR1 and CDR2: DFQATT and SNEGSKA (reference sequence). With 3 bases removed from V and 3 bases from J, the gap between germline ends came to 12 bases. CDR3 sequence (DNA): TGCAGTGCTAGTCTCCCCGGGAGCTACGAGCAGTACTTC. Encoded protein: CSASLPGSYEQYF.

This clonotype showed up just a few times. This chain links TRBV6-5 with TRBJ2-1; possible D gene TRBD1, 5 bases. V was cut by 9 bases and J by 4 bases, with 13 bases left in between. There are 13 residues in the CDR3. From germline, CDR1 is MNHEY and CDR2 SVGAGI. The CDR3 region is CASTRAGYNEQFF. The CDR3 coding sequence is TGTGCCAGTACCAGGGCAGGATACAATGAGCAGTTCTTC.

The chain couples TRBV7-9 to TRBJ2-3; 10 bases are shared with TRBD2. The length of the CDR3 is 16 residues. V trimming: 1 base; J trimming: 3 bases; junction bases outside the gene matches: 4. Germline assignment: CDR1 SEHNR and CDR2 FQNEAQ (reference sequence). The DNA of the CDR3 is TGTGCCAGCAGCTTAGTAAGCGGGAGGGCGACAGATACGCAGTATTTT. Protein sequence: CASSLVSGRATDTQYF.

The chain recombines TRBV7-9 with TRBJ2-5; 14 nucleotides align to TRBD2. From germline, CDR1 is SEHNR and CDR2 FQNEAQ (reference sequence). The CDR3 loop spans 17 amino acids. After removal of 5 bases from V and 4 bases from J, the junction contained 9 bases not matched to a gene. The CDR3 protein is CASSSRTSGRLGETQYF. The DNA for the CDR3 is TGTGCCAGCAGCAGCCGGACTAGCGGGAGGTTGGGAGAGACCCAGTACTTC.

J is TRBJ2-1 and V is TRBV12-3 or TRBV12-4; 9 bases are shared with TRBD2. After removal of 2 bases from V and 8 bases from J, the junction contained 10 bases not matched to a gene. The CDR3 has 16 residues. The CDR3 DNA is TGTGCCAGCAGTTTACCAAGGCTAGCGGGGAAGGATGAGCAGTTCTTC. Protein sequence: CASSLPRLAGKDEQFF.

This clonotype showed up many times. The junction departs from germline at one end; a sequencing error may be responsible. CDR3: CASSLDGYEQYF. For the CDR3, the DNA is TGTGCCAGCTCACTCGACGGCTACGAGCAGTACTTC. The chain employs TRBV5-1 and TRBJ2-7; D gene unclear. This CDR3 is 12 amino acids long. CDR1 and CDR2 from the germline V gene are SGHRS and YFSETQ.

This clonotype was detected a few times. V gene TRBV5-1 combines with J gene TRBJ1-2, with a tentative D call TRBD1 (5 bases). V was clipped by 2 bases and J by 3 bases, with 14 bases between them. The CDR3 is made up of 15 amino acids. The germline V gene encodes CDR1 SGHRS and CDR2 YFSETQ. The CDR3 DNA sequence: TGCGCCAGCAGCTTACGAAGGGGCTCAGACTATGGCTACACCTTC. Encoded protein: CASSLRRGSDYGYTF. Full variable domain (remainder filled in from reference TRBV5-1 and TRBJ1-2): KAGVTQTPRYLIKTRGQQVTLSCSPISGHRSVSWYQQTPGQGLQFLFEYFSETQRNKGNFPGRFSGRQFSNSRSEMNVSTLELGDSALYLCASSLRRGSDYGYTFGSGTRLTVV.

The chain is built from TRBV15 and TRBJ1-2; the D gene is possibly TRBD1 (6 bases). The CDR3 has 15 residues. The V gene's germline CDR1 is LNHNV and CDR2 YYDKDF (reference sequence). Trimming stripped 0 bases from V and 4 bases from J, with 12 bases between. CDR3 in amino acids: CATSRETRGLYGYTF. The CDR3, as DNA: TGTGCCACCAGCAGAGAGACACGGGGGCTCTATGGCTACACCTTC.